This T cell receptor beta chain was sequenced during a study of response to subunit inactivated influenza vaccine. Overall study results and limits: The authors suggested that every seasonal influenza vaccination recruits few new T cells.

In its sample, this clonotype was seen a few times. The antigen remains undetermined. From the RT-PCR reads, TCRdb called clonotypes with MiXCR, one entry per CDR3 protein. The sample yields 400,000 to 650,000 distinct CDR3 sequences, about 7.2% seen once. Germline CDR1 reads SEHNR; CDR2 reads FQNEAQ (reference sequence). The CDR3 covers 13 residues. The V gene lost 4 bases and the J gene lost 7 bases, with 11 bases spanning the gap. This clonotype was sampled from a man aged 45-69 years who received an inactivated influenza vaccine. The material was PBMCs from blood, obtained 23 to 25 months after vaccination. The chain links TRBV7-9 to TRBJ2-4, with D maybe TRBD1 (6 bases). CDR3 sequence (DNA): TGTGCCAGCAGCTCCCAGGGGTTGAACATTCAGTACTTC. Translated: CASSSQGLNIQYF.